This T cell receptor (beta chain) originates from a study of shared clonotypes between healthy human individuals. Libraries were prepared by immunoSEQ multiplex PCR; TCRdb keeps only in-frame clonotypes and omits some of them. Of 300,000 to 400,000 clones listed, around 67% were seen once; the top ten hold 10%. General study findings and limits: Among the subsets, naive ones generally showed larger estimated richness than memory ones. For naive CD4 cells, around 5% of clonotypes were shared across a handful of donors.

Per the germline V gene, CDR1 is SGHNT and CDR2 is YENEEA. This CDR3 is 15 amino acids long. With V trimmed by 5 bases and J by 5 bases, 5 bases remained unmatched. There are a few counts of this clone. Its target is not known. The chain has TRBV11-3 and TRBJ2-1; 11 nucleotides match TRBD2. The clonotype was recovered from a man aged 30 to 45 in good health. Sequencing was performed on memory CD4+ T cells sorted from blood. The subset: CD45RA-negative fraction. The DNA of the CDR3 is TGTGCCAGCAGCCGTAGCGGGAGGGTGGACAATGAGCAGTTCTTC. It is translated as CASSRSGRVDNEQFF.